This TCR beta chain was captured by sequencing in a study of early T cells in non-severe SARS-CoV-2 infection (dated by TCRdb to about 2021). The study in broad terms: TCR sequencing used bulk RNA from unsorted whole blood, so alpha and beta chains could not be paired.

Receptor amplification or capture employed 5' RACE. Sequencing took place on a NextSeq 500. Unique molecular identifiers were attached to individual cDNA molecules in the TCR library protocol so that sequencing error and PCR bias could be corrected. Both TCR alpha and beta chains were sequenced, and tight co-correlation was observed between alpha and beta sequence abundances in each sample. In the source study's methods: Decombinator V4 was used to annotate the V gene, J gene and CDR3 of the TCR sequences. Expanded TCRs were defined as changing significantly between any two time points under a Poisson model with p below 0.0001. TCR abundances were normalised to the total number of TCRs sequenced per sample and expressed as counts per million. MAIT TCRs were defined by TRAV1-2 paired with TRAJ12, TRAJ20 or TRAJ33, and iNKT TCRs by TRAV10 paired with TRAJ18. VDJdb, accessed 1 November 2021, was searched for CMV, EBV and SARS-CoV-2 annotated TCRs, with TCRs annotated for multiple antigens excluded. TCRdb redid the processing of the public reads, applying fastp at Q25 and MiXCR, and retained in-frame beta chains. Each CDR3 protein gets just one entry, which takes the most common genes and DNA from the rows behind it. V and J calls and clone size were set by TCRdb, not the authors. Present in this sample are 68,000 or so distinct CDR3 sequences, 10% to 15% of which were seen just once. About 4.3% of the sample belongs to the ten largest clones.

Sequences SGHRS (CDR1) and YFSETQ (CDR2) are obtained from the germline V gene. The CDR3 goes from the cysteine to the phenylalanine over 12 residues. Only CDR3 DNA remains: 36 bases, in frame from the first base. Deletion took 4 bases off V and 5 bases off J, with a span of 7 bases between the germline ends. General findings and caveats noted by the study authors: VDJdb matching was skewed toward anti-spike CD8 responses and likely underestimated virus-specific expansions, missing private and CD4 specificities.

This clonotype occurred many times. The clone's antigen remains unknown. No qualities accompany the bases; no much larger clone lies one base away. This was a case-control study nested in a cohort of healthcare workers in London, UK, who had nasopharyngeal swab PCR tests and blood samples taken every week. Healthcare workers were recruited during the week of the UK lockdown, between 23 and 31 March 2020, and followed weekly for up to 16 weeks. This clonotype was sampled from an adult who was a healthcare worker with PCR-confirmed SARS-CoV-2 infection or an uninfected control (not recorded which). This chain is built from TRBV5-1 and TRBJ2-4, with no D gene named confidently. Sample: whole blood. The CDR3 region: CASSLGQNIQYF. In nucleotide form, the sequence is TGCGCCAGCAGCCTCGGCCAAAACATTCAGTACTTC.